The 18 T cell receptor beta chains below were found in one sample sequenced in a study of blood T cells in healthy people across ages. A second PCR of roughly 7 to 11 cycles used a sample-barcoded 5' primer and a J-beta primer mix. TCRdb re-analysed the 5' RACE reads in MiXCR, keeping a single row per CDR3 protein. The sample includes around 1.5 million distinct CDR3 sequences, approximately 40% of them seen just once. Input material: blood. These receptors came from a woman between 18 and 29 years old in good health.

The rearrangement links TRBV3-1 to TRBJ2-1; either TRBD1 or TRBD2 may fit D (6 bases each). The CDR3 consists of 15 residues. Between the trimmed V and J ends, which lost 0 bases and 9 bases, there was a span of 15 bases. CDR1 LGHDT and CDR2 YNNKEL come from the germline V gene (reference sequence). This chain's CDR3 is CASSQDVLGGREQFF. The CDR3 DNA sequence: TGTGCCAGCAGCCAAGATGTCCTAGGGGGGCGTGAGCAGTTCTTC.

The V and J genes are TRBV7-9 and TRBJ1-1, with D possibly matching TRBD1 (6 bases). CDR3 length: 15 residues. The germline CDR1 and CDR2 sequences are SEHNR and FQNEAQ (reference sequence). Between the trimmed V and J ends, which lost 4 bases and 4 bases, there was a span of 16 bases. CDR3 in amino acids: CASSYQTGGPTEAFF. DNA of the CDR3: TGTGCCAGCAGCTATCAGACGGGGGGGCCCACTGAAGCTTTCTTT. The variable domain in full, completed from reference TRBV7-9 and TRBJ1-1, reads DTGVSQNPRHKITKRGQNVTFRCDPISEHNRLYWYRQTLGQGPEFLTYFQNEAQLEKSRLLSDRFSAERPKGSFSTLEIQRTEQGDSAMYLCASSYQTGGPTEAFFGQGTRLTVV.

The chain employs TRBV7-8 and TRBJ2-1; TRBD2 matches at 7 bases. With V trimmed by 0 bases and J by 3 bases, 8 bases remained unmatched. Looked up from germline, CDR1 is SGHVS and CDR2 is FQNEAQ. The CDR3 runs 17 residues. The CDR3 reads CASSLATSGMDYNEQFF. The CDR3 region has the DNA TGTGCCAGCAGCTTAGCCACCAGCGGGATGGACTACAATGAGCAGTTCTTC.

This clonotype was counted only a few times. This chain uses TRBV11-2 with TRBJ2-1, with TRBD1 matching 11 bases. The CDR3 has 18 residues. The J segment lost 0 bases and the V segment lost 5 bases, leaving 9 bases of the junction unmatched. The germline V gene has CDR1 SGHAT and CDR2 FQNNGV. The CDR3 DNA reads TGTGCCAGCAGCCCAAGGACAGGGGGCCTAAGCTCCTACAATGAGCAGTTCTTC. Translation: CASSPRTGGLSSYNEQFF.

The chain links TRBV6-2 or TRBV6-3 to TRBJ2-1; D possibly matches TRBD1 or TRBD2 (5 bases each). From germline, CDR1 is MNHEY and CDR2 SVGEGT. V dropped 6 bases and J dropped 5 bases, with 17 bases sitting between them. The CDR3 is 15 residues long. Here the CDR3 DNA reads TGTGCCAGCAGGCTCCGGGACCTACGACACAATGAGCAGTTCTTC. Translated, it gives CASRLRDLRHNEQFF.

This clonotype occurred once. The chain employs TRBV6-5 and TRBJ2-5; 9 nucleotides line up with TRBD1. TRBJ2-7 matches the DNA end more closely, so the J call is doubtful. CDR1 is MNHEY and CDR2 is SVGAGI in the germline V gene. CDR3 length: 14 residues. CDR3 sequence: CASIIRDRAHEQYF. For the CDR3, the DNA is TGTGCCAGCATTATCCGGGACAGGGCCCACGAGCAGTACTTC.

This clonotype is a singleton in its sample. The rearrangement uses TRBV3-1 and TRBJ2-3; perhaps TRBD2 as D (5 bases). V lost 6 bases and J 4 bases, leaving 11 bases between the germline ends. From germline, CDR1 is LGHDT and CDR2 YNNKEL (reference sequence). This CDR3 is 13 amino acids long. The CDR3 DNA is TGTGCCAGCAGGAAATACGGGGCAGATACGCAGTATTTT. As protein: CASRKYGADTQYF.

This clonotype occurred a few times. The chain joins TRBV20-1 to TRBJ2-5; D possibly matches TRBD1 or TRBD2 (5 bases each). Germline loops: CDR1 DFQATT, CDR2 SNEGSKA (reference sequence). The CDR3 covers 15 residues. V dropped 3 bases and J dropped 2 bases, with 16 bases sitting between them. The CDR3 DNA reads TGCAGTGCTAGGGGGGACGATTCACTTCAAGAGACCCAGTACTTC. It is translated as CSARGDDSLQETQYF.

This chain uses TRBV18 with TRBJ2-2, with D perhaps TRBD1 or TRBD2 (5 bases each). In germline, CDR1 is KGHSH, CDR2 LQKENI. There are 15 residues in the CDR3. Trimming pared 1 base from V and 6 bases from J, leaving 12 bases between. In DNA form, the CDR3 reads TGTGCCAGCTCACCACGGGACCACCTGTCCGGGGAGCTGTTTTTT. It is translated as CASSPRDHLSGELFF.

This clonotype was detected only once. Compared with germline, one end of the junction differs, possibly owing to a read error. The rearrangement links TRBV4-1 to TRBJ1-2, with TRBD1 matching 7 bases. The CDR3 runs 12 residues. Germline lookup yields CDR1 MGHRA and CDR2 YSYEKL. The CDR3 nucleotides read TGCGTCAGCAGCCAATCCGACAGGGAGTGCACCTTC. It is translated as CVSSQSDRECTF.

The chain has TRBV15 and TRBJ1-2; TRBD1 aligns across 10 bases. J gave up 5 bases and V 1 base, and 7 bases lay outside the gene matches. Germline assignment: CDR1 LNHNV and CDR2 YYDKDF (reference sequence). This CDR3 comprises 16 residues. The CDR3 DNA is TGTGCCACCAGCAGAGTTGGGACAGGGGTTATGTATGGCTACACCTTC. Protein: CATSRVGTGVMYGYTF.

The chain employs TRBV7-9 and TRBJ2-7, with 10 bases identical to TRBD2. J gave up 0 bases and V 6 bases, and 5 bases lay outside the gene matches. The CDR3 runs to 15 residues. Germline loops: CDR1 SEHNR, CDR2 FQNEAQ (reference sequence). CDR3 in amino acids: CASSPTSGFSYEQYF. As DNA, the CDR3 is TGTGCCAGCAGTCCGACTAGCGGGTTCTCCTACGAGCAGTACTTC.

The genes are TRBV10-3 and TRBJ2-7, with 8 bases aligning to TRBD1. The CDR3 runs 13 residues. CDR1 and CDR2 (germline): ENHRY, SYGVKD. The ends lost 6 bases at V and 7 bases at J; junction bases unmatched: 8. The CDR3 spells CAISDDRGNEQYF. The CDR3 DNA is TGTGCCATCAGCGATGACAGGGGCAATGAGCAGTACTTC.

The chain links TRBV20-1 to TRBJ2-7; D call uncertain. The V end was cut by 0 bases, the J end by 7 bases, with 19 bases between. Germline V gene sequence: CDR1 DFQATT, CDR2 SNEGSKA (reference sequence). The CDR3 is 15 residues long. Written as DNA, the CDR3 is TGCAGTGCTAGAGATCTTTTGAGCTCCTGCAATGAGCAGTACTTC. Translated: CSARDLLSSCNEQYF.

The J gene is TRBJ2-1, the V gene TRBV11-2; 11 nucleotides line up with TRBD2. This CDR3 is 15 amino acids long. Germline CDR1 SGHAT, CDR2 FQNNGV. With 3 bases clipped from V and 5 bases from J, the junction kept 3 bases outside the gene matches. The CDR3, as DNA: TGTGCCAGCAGCTTCTCTAGCGGGGGGAACAATGAGCAGTTCTTC. It translates to CASSFSSGGNNEQFF.

This chain connects TRBV7-9 to TRBJ2-1; the D is unclear. Between the trimmed V and J ends, which lost 1 base and 4 bases, there was a span of 11 bases. This CDR3 is 15 amino acids long. CDR1 and CDR2 from the germline V gene are SEHNR and FQNEAQ (reference sequence). CDR3 coding DNA: TGTGCCAGCAGCTTAGTCTCCGTCGCGTACAATGAGCAGTTCTTC. Amino acid sequence: CASSLVSVAYNEQFF.

The chain carries TRBV30 and TRBJ2-3, with 13 bases lining up with TRBD2. J lost 1 base, V lost 0 bases, and 1 base had no gene match. CDR3 size: 16 residues. Germline values: CDR1 GTSNPN, CDR2 SVGIG (reference sequence). In DNA form, the CDR3 reads TGTGCCTGGAGTGTAGGACTAGCGGGGGGCACAGATACGCAGTATTTT. Amino acid sequence: CAWSVGLAGGTDTQYF.

The V and J genes are TRBV11-2 and TRBJ2-1, with D hard to call. Deletions cut 0 bases from V and 4 bases from J, with 7 bases between. Germline CDR1 is SGHAT and CDR2 is FQNNGV. The CDR3 consists of 14 residues. CDR3 loop: CASSLDIGYNEQFF. In DNA form, the CDR3 reads TGTGCCAGCAGCTTAGATATAGGATACAATGAGCAGTTCTTC.